Described below is a single T cell receptor (beta chain) sequence and its context. With 3 bases removed from V and 0 bases from J, the gap between germline ends came to 12 bases. Per germline, CDR1 MDHEN and CDR2 SYDVKM. This CDR3 has 17 amino acids. Everyone who took part was roughly 18 to 95 years old, and they came from about 25 US areas. The data were taken from a study of blood T cell repertoires in COVID-19. In the study overall: Donors in the United States, Italy and Spain gave samples during acute or convalescent COVID-19.

Per the authors' pipeline: Scientists estimated how many nucleated cells there were by amplifying reference gene primers. TCRdb's copy holds only in-frame clones and misses some; the assay was immunoSEQ multiplex PCR. D and trimming come from the DNA, and the V and J calls and clone size come from that table. In the table there are fewer than 400,000 clones, 89% of which are singletons. V is TRBV28 and J is TRBJ1-6, with D possibly matching TRBD1 (5 bases). The TCR sequence derives from a man aged 55 to 70 who had recovered from COVID-19. Sequenced material: PBMCs or T cells enriched from blood (not recorded which). This CDR3 is CASSLGGASSYNSPLHF. The CDR3 coding sequence is TGTGCCAGCAGTTTGGGCGGGGCCAGCTCCTATAATTCACCCCTCCACTTT.